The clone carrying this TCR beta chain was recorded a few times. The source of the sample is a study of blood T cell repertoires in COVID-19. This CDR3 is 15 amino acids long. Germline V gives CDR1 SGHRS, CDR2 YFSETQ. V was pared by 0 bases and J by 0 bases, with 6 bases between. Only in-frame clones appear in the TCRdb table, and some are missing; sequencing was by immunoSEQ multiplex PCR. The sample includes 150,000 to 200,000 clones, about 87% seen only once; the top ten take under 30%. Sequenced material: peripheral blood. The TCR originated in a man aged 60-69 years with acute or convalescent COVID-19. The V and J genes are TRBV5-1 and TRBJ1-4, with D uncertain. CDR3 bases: TGCGCCAGCAGCTTGGGAGGCACAACTAATGAAAAACTGTTTTTT. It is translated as CASSLGGTTNEKLFF.